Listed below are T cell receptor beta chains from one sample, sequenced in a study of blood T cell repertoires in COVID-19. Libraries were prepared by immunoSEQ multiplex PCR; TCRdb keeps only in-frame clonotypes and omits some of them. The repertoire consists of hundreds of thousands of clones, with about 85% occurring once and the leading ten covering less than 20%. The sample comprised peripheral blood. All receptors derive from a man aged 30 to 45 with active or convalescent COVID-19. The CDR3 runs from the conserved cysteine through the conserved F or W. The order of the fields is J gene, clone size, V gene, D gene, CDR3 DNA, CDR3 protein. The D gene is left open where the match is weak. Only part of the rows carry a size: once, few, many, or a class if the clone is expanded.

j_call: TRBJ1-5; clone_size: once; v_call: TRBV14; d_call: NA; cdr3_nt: TGTGCCAGCAGCCAAGGCCAGGGCAATCAGCCCCAGCATTTT; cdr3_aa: CASSQGQGNQPQHF
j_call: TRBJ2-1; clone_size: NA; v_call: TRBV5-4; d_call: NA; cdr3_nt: TGTGCCAGCAGCTTTCCAGGGGGAGGCGATGAGCAGTTCTTC; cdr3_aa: CASSFPGGGDEQFF
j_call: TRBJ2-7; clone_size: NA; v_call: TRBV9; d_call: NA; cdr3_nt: TGTGCCAGCAGCGTTGGACTTGGGGAGGGGGTCTACGAGCAGTACTTC; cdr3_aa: CASSVGLGEGVYEQYF
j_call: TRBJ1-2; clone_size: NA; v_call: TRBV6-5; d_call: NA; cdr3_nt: TGTGCCAGCAGCAGAGACCCGACCGGGGGCTACACCTTC; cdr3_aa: CASSRDPTGGYTF
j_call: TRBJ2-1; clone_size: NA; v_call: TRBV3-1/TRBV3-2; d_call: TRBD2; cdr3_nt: TGTGCCAGCAGCCAAGCTTCGGGACTAGCGGCGTACAATGAGCAGTTCTTC; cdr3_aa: CASSQASGLAAYNEQFF
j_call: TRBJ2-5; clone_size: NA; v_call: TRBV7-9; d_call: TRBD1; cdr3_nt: TGTGCCAGCGGACAGGACCAAGAGACCCAGTACTTC; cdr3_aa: CASGQDQETQYF
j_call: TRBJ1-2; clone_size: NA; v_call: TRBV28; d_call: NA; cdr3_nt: TGTGCCAGCAGTTCCATGCGACACGGAGGCTACACCTTC; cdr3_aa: CASSSMRHGGYTF
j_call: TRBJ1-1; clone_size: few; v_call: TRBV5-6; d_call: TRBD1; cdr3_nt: TGTGCCAGCAGCCCAGGGGACAGGGTGAACACTGAAGCTTTCTTT; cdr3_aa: CASSPGDRVNTEAFF
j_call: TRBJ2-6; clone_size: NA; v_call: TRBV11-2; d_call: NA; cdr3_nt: TGTGCCAGCAGCTCCCAGGGCTCTGGGGCCAACGTCCTGACTTTC; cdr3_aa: CASSSQGSGANVLTF
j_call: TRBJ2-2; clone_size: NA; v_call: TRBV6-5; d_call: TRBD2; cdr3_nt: TGTGCCAGCAGTTACACTAGCGGGGGGACCGGGGAGCTGTTTTTT; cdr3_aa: CASSYTSGGTGELFF
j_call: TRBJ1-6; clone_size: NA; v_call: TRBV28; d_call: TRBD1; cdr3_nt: TGTGCCAGCAGTTCGGACAGGGGGCGATATTCACCCCTCCACTTT; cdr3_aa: CASSSDRGRYSPLHF
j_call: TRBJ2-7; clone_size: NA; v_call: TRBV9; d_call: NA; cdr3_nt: TGTGCCAGCAGTTACTCGTCGGGATTGAGCTCCTACGAGCAGTACTTC; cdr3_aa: CASSYSSGLSSYEQYF
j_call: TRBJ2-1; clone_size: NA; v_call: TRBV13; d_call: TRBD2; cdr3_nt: TGTGCCAGCAGCTTAGAGGCTAGCGGCACAAAGCAGGGTGAGCAGTTCTTC; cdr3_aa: CASSLEASGTKQGEQFF
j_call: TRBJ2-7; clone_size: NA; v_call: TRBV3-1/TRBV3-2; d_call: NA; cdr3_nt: TGTGCCAGCAGCCAATACCGGGACACCTACGAGCAGTACTTC; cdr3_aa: CASSQYRDTYEQYF
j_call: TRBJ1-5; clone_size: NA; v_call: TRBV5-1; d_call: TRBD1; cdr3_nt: TGCGCCAGCAGCTCAACGGGACAGACCAATCAGCCCCAGCATTTT; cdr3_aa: CASSSTGQTNQPQHF
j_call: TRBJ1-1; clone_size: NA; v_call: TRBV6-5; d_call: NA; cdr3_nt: TGTGCCAGCAGCCCAGGGTGGACGAACACTGAAGCTTTCTTT; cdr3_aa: CASSPGWTNTEAFF
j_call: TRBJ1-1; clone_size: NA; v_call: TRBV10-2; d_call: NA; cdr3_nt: TGCGCCAGCAGTCTGGGGGGGTTAGGCACTGAAGCTTTCTTT; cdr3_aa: CASSLGGLGTEAFF
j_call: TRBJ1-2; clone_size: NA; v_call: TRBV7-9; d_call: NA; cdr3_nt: TGTGCCAGCAGCCCTCCCACAGGGAGTCGGAGCTACACCTTC; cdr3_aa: CASSPPTGSRSYTF
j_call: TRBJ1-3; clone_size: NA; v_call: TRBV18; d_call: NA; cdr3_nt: TGTGCCAGCTCACCCCTGGGACTGGGGGATGGAAACACCATATATTTT; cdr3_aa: CASSPLGLGDGNTIYF
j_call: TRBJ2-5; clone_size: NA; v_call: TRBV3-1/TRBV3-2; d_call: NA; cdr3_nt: TGTGCCAGCAGCCAAGCAGACACCCGGGAGACCCAGTACTTC; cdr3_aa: CASSQADTRETQYF
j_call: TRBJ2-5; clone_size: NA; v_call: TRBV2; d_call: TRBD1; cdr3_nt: TGTGCCAGCGGGGGACAGGGGGCTCGGGAGACCCAGTACTTC; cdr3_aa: CASGGQGARETQYF
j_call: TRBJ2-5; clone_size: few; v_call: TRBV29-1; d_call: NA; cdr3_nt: TGCAGCGTTGAAGGGTCCGGCCAAGAGACCCAGTACTTC; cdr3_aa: CSVEGSGQETQYF
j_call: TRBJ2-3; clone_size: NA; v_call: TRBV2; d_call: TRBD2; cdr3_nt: TGTGCCAGCAGCAGGGCGGGGCTAGCGGGGCAAGATACGCAGTATTTT; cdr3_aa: CASSRAGLAGQDTQYF
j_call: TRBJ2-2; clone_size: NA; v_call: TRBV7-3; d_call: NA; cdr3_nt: TGTGCCAGCAGTTCAACGGGAGCTGCGAACACCGGGGAGCTGTTTTTT; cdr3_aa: CASSSTGAANTGELFF
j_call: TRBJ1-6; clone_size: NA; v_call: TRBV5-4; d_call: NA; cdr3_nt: TGTGCCAGCAGCTTGGCCCTGAGTTCACCCCTCCACTTT; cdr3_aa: CASSLALSSPLHF
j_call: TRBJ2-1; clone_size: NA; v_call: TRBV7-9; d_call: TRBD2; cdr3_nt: TGTGCCAGCAGCTCCCGAGTGGGCGGGAGGATATCCTACAATGAGCAGTTCTTC; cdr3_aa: CASSSRVGGRISYNEQFF
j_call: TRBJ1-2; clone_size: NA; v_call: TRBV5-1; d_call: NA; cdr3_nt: TGCGCCAGCAGCTTGGGCAGGGGCCAATATGGCTACACCTTC; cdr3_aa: CASSLGRGQYGYTF
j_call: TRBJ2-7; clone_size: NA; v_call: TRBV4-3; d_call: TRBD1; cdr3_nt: TGCGCCAGCAGCCAATTCGACAGGGTAGGGAGCCCGCAGTACTTC; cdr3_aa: CASSQFDRVGSPQYF
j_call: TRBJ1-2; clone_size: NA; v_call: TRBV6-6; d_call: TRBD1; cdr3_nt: TGTGCCAGCAGTCTACAGGGGGGCTATGGCTACACCTTC; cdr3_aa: CASSLQGGYGYTF
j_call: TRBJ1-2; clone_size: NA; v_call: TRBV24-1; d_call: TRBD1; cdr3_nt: TGTGCCACCAGTGGGCCTAGGGGGCGCGACTATGGCTACACCTTC; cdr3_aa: CATSGPRGRDYGYTF
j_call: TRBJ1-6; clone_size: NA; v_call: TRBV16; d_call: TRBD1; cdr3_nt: TGTGCCAGCAGCCAATCAAGGGCAGGGGGAAATTCACCCCTCCACTTT; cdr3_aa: CASSQSRAGGNSPLHF